This T cell receptor (beta chain) was obtained from a study of Ad26.COV2.S vaccination and SARS-CoV-2 variants. Looked up from germline, CDR1 is MNHEY and CDR2 is SVGAGI. Trimming cost V 7 bases and J 6 bases; bases outside gene matches: 8. The length of the CDR3 is 15 residues. Data came from immunoSEQ multiplex PCR; TCRdb stores just in-frame clones and leaves some out. The sample carries 350,000 to 500,000 clones, approximately 88% recorded once. Treatment denoted: some 20 received Ad26.COV2.S at low or high dose, single or two shots; about five received placebo; per-sample allocation not given. Material that was analyzed had been drawn on day 63 after the first vaccine or placebo injection. About this clone itself: What it binds is unknown.

Whole-study results and caveats: After vaccination, reports described spike-specific CD8+ and CD4+ T cell responses as showing substantial breadth.

This clonotype originated in a person between 18 and 65 years old who received the Ad26.COV2.S COVID-19 vaccine or a placebo. The sample consisted of peripheral blood, taken in a trial of Ad26.COV2.S vaccine versus placebo. J is TRBJ2-1 and V is TRBV6-5, with 11 bases identical to TRBD2. The CDR3 nucleotides read TGTGCCAGCACCCTACTAGCGGGGGCCGCCAATGAGCAGTTCTTC. Its protein is CASTLLAGAANEQFF.